This TCR beta chain stems from a study of blood T cell repertoires in COVID-19. Background on the study: The United States, Italy and Spain provided the acute and convalescent COVID-19 samples. The analysed material was cDNA or gDNA that came from T cells, B-cell-depleted T cells, or PBMCs.

Sequenced by immunoSEQ multiplex PCR; TCRdb stores in-frame clones only, minus some. This sample has about 280,000 clones, with roughly four fifths found just once. Input material: PBMCs or T cells enriched from blood (not recorded which). The TCR sequence derives from a man in his forties who had been exposed to COVID-19.

CDR3 in amino acids: CASSSPGQGAHYEQYF. CDR3 DNA: TGTGCCAGCAGCTCGCCTGGACAGGGGGCTCACTACGAGCAGTACTTC. V is TRBV5-4 and J is TRBJ2-7, with 11 bases aligning to TRBD1. Germline V lookup: CDR1 SGHNT, CDR2 YYREEE (reference sequence). This CDR3 contains 16 residues. The V gene end was trimmed by 3 bases and the J gene end by 3 bases; junction bases not matched to a gene: 8.